The entry below describes one T cell receptor (beta chain). No cognate antigen has been identified for it. Nothing much larger sits one base from this clone, and base qualities are not available. CDR1 and CDR2 were assigned from the germline V gene as SGHAT and FQNNGV. The CDR3, from cysteine to phenylalanine, totals 15 residues. The sequence is cut down to CDR3 DNA, 45 bases in frame from base 1. V and J are truncated by 5 bases and 1 base respectively, leaving an intervening sequence of 15 bases. This entry comes from a study of shared T cell receptors in the human thymus (dated by TCRdb to the early 2020s). For the wider study: The study examined how self-reactive, shared T-cell receptor alpha chains are generated in the human thymus.

The library was made by the immunoSEQ multiplex PCR assay. TCRdb obtained this table from immuneACCESS and retained in-frame rearrangements with V and J assigned. These tables miss some clones; where compared with another copy, unresolved V genes account for less than half of the shortfall, and the remainder is unexplained. The sample table holds about 380,000 clones, of which approximately 95% were seen once. The top ten constitute approximately 0.02% of the sample. Sequencing was done on a sample of thymocytes. The clonotype comes from a human donor. The chain employs TRBV11-2 and TRBJ2-7; the D gene is unclear. The CDR3 protein is CASSRRRGVSYEQYF. In nucleotides, the sequence is TGTGCCAGCAGCCGCAGACGTGGGGTTTCCTACGAGCAGTACTTC.